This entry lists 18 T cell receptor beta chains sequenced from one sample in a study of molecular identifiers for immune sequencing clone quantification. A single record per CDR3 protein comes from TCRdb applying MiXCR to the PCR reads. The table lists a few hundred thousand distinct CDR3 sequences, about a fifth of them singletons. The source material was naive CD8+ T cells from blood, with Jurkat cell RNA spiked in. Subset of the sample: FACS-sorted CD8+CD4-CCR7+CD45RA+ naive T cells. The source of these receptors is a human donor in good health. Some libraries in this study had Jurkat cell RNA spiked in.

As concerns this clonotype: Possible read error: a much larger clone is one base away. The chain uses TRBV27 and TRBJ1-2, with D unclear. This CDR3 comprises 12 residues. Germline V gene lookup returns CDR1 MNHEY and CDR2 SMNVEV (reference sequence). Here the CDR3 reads CASRGGTNGHTF. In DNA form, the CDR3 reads TGTGCCAGCAGGGGAGGTACGAATGGCCACACCTTC.

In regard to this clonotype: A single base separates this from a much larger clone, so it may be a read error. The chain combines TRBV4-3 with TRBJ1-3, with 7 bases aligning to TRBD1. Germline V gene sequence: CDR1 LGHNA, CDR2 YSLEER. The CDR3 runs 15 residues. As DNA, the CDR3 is TGCGCCGGCAGCCAAGGGACAGCCTCTGGAAACACCATATATTTT. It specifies CAGSQGTASGNTIYF.

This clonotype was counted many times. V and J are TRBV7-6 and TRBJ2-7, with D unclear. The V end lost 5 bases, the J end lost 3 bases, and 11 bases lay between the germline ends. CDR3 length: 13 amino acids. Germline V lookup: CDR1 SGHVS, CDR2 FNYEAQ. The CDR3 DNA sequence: TGTGCCAGCAGCCCCGGAATGGGCTACGAGCAGTACTTC. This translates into CASSPGMGYEQYF.

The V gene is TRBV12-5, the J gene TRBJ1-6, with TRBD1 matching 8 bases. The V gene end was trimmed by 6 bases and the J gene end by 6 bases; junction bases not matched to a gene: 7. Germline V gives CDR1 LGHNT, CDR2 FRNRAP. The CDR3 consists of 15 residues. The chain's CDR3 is CASGAGQGSNSPLHF. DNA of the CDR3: TGTGCTAGTGGCGCTGGACAGGGCAGTAATTCACCCCTCCACTTT.

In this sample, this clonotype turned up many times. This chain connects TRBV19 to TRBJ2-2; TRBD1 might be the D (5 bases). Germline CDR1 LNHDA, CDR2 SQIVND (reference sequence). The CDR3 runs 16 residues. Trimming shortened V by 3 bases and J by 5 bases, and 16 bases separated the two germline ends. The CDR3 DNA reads TGTGCCAGTAGTATCCCCTGGCAGGGTACGACCGGGGAGCTGTTTTTT. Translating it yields CASSIPWQGTTGELFF.

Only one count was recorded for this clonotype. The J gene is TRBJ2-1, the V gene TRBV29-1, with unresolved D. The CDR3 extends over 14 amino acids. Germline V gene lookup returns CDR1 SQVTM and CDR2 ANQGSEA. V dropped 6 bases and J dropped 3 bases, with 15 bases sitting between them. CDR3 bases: TGCAGCGTGGAAACGGGTAGGCACTACAATGAGCAGTTCTTC. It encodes CSVETGRHYNEQFF.

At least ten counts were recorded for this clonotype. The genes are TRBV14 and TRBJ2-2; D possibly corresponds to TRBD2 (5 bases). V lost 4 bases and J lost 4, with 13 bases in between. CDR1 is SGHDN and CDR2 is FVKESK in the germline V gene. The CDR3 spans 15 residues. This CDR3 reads CASSRQLELTGELFF. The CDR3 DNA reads TGTGCCAGCAGCCGCCAACTAGAACTCACCGGGGAGCTGTTTTTT.

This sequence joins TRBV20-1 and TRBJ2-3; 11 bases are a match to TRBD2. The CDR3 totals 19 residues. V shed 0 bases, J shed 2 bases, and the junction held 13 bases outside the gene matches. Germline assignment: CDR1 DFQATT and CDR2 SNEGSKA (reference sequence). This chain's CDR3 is CSARDLELAGVTYTDTQYF. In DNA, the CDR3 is TGCAGTGCTAGAGATCTAGAACTAGCGGGAGTTACATACACAGATACGCAGTATTTT.

The CDR3 DNA sequence: TGTGCCAGCTCACCTACGAGCGGGGGTACAGGCGAGCAGTACTTC. Its translation: CASSPTSGGTGEQYF. This chain uses TRBV18 with TRBJ2-7; 8 bases align to TRBD2. Germline CDR1 is KGHSH and CDR2 is LQKENI. The CDR3 is made up of 15 amino acids. V lost 3 bases, J lost 6 bases, and 10 bases stayed unmatched. Complete variable domain (other parts from reference TRBV18 and TRBJ2-7): NAGVMQNPRHLVRRRGQEARLRCSPMKGHSHVYWYRQLPEEGLKFMVYLQKENIIDESGMPKERFSAEFPKEGPSILRIQQVVRGDSAAYFCASSPTSGGTGEQYFGPGTRLTVT.

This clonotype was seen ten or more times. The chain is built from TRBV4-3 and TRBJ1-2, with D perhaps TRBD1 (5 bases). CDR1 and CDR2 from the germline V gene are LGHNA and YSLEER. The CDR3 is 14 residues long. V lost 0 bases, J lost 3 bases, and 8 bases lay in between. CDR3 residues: CASSQELGHYGYTF. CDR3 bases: TGCGCCAGCAGCCAAGAGTTGGGGCACTATGGCTACACCTTC.

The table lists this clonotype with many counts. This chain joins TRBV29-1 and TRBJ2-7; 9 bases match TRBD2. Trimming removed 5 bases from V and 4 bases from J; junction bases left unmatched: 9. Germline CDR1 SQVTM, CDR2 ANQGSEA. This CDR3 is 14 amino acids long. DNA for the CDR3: TGCAGCGTTTTGAAGGGAGCGGGAGGTTACGAGCAGTACTTC. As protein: CSVLKGAGGYEQYF.

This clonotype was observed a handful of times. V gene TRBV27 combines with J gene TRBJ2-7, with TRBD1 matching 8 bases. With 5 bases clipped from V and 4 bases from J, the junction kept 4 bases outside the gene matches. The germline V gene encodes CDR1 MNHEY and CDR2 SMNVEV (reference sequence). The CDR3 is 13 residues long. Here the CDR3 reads CASSADRGYEQYF. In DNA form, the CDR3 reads TGTGCCAGCAGTGCTGACAGGGGTTACGAGCAGTACTTC.

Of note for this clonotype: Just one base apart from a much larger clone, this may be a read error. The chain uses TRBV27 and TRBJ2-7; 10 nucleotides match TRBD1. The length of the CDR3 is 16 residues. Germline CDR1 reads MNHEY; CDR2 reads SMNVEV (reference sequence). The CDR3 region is CASSSRLGTGASERYF. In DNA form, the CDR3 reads TGTGCCAGCAGTTCACGTCTGGGGACAGGGGCTAGCGAGCGGTACTTC.

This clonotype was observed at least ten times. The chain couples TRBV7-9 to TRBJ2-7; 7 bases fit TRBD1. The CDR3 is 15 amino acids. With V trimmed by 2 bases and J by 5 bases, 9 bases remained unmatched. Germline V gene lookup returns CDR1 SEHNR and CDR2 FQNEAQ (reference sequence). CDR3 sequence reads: CASSLIEGARHEQYF. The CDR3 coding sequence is TGTGCCAGCAGCTTAATCGAGGGGGCGCGCCACGAGCAGTACTTC.

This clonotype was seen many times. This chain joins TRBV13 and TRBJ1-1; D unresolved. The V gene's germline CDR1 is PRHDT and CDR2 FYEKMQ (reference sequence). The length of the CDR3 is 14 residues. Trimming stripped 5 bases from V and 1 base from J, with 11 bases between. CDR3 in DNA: TGTGCCAGCAGCAACAATGGGGAGAACACTGAAGCTTTCTTT. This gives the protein CASSNNGENTEAFF.

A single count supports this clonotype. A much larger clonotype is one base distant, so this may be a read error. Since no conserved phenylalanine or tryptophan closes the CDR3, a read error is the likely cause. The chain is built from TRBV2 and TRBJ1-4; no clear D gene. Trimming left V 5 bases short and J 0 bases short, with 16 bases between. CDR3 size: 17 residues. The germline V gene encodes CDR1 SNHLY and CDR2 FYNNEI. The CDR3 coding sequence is TGTGCCAGCAGTCCAGACGCAAGCCGCGCAACTAATGAAAAACTGTTTCTT. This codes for CASSPDASRATNEKLFL.

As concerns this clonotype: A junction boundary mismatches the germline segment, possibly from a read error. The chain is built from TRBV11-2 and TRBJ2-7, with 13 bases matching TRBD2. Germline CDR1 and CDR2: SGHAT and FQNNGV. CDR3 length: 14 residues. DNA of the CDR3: TGTGCCAGCAGCCTACTAGCGGGAGGGTACGAGCGGCACTTC. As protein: CASSLLAGGYERHF.

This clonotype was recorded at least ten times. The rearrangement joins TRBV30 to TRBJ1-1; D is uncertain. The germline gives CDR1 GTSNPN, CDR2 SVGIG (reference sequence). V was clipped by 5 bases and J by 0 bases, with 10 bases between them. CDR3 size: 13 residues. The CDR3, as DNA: TGTGCCTGGGGTACGGTAATGAACACTGAAGCTTTCTTT. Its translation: CAWGTVMNTEAFF.